The rows below give T cell receptor beta chains drawn from one sample of a study of blood T cell repertoires in COVID-19. The assay was immunoSEQ multiplex PCR, and TCRdb's table has in-frame clones only and misses some. The sample has about 240,000 clones, around 87% seen once. The sequenced sample consisted of peripheral blood. The receptor set was obtained from a woman in her seventies with active or convalescent COVID-19. Each CDR3 is given with its conserved first and last residue. The D gene is left open where the match is weak. Some rows have no size entry. The others give once, few or many, or a class for an expanded clone.

D gene: NA; V gene: TRBV7-9; J gene: TRBJ1-2; clone size: NA; CDR3 protein: CASSLVGRAYGYTF; CDR3 DNA: TGTGCCAGCAGCTTAGTAGGGCGGGCTTATGGCTACACCTTC
D gene: NA; V gene: TRBV19; J gene: TRBJ2-7; clone size: NA; CDR3 protein: CASSIKQTNYEQYF; CDR3 DNA: TGTGCCAGTAGTATCAAACAGACAAACTACGAGCAGTACTTC
D gene: TRBD1; V gene: TRBV2; J gene: TRBJ1-2; clone size: NA; CDR3 protein: CASSETGSTYGYTF; CDR3 DNA: TGTGCCAGCAGTGAGACAGGGTCGACGTATGGCTACACCTTC
D gene: NA; V gene: TRBV12-3/TRBV12-4; J gene: TRBJ1-2; clone size: once; CDR3 protein: CASRTGVYGYTF; CDR3 DNA: TGTGCCAGCAGGACAGGTGTCTATGGCTACACCTTC
D gene: TRBD1; V gene: TRBV7-2; J gene: TRBJ1-2; clone size: NA; CDR3 protein: CASSTDRVSYGYTF; CDR3 DNA: TGTGCCAGCAGCACAGACAGGGTCTCCTATGGCTACACCTTC
D gene: TRBD1; V gene: TRBV12-5; J gene: TRBJ1-3; clone size: NA; CDR3 protein: CASGLGQGTIYF; CDR3 DNA: TGTGCTAGTGGTCTCGGACAGGGCACCATATATTTT
D gene: TRBD2; V gene: TRBV6-5; J gene: TRBJ2-7; clone size: NA; CDR3 protein: CASSYSTLAGSYEQYF; CDR3 DNA: TGTGCCAGCAGTTACTCGACACTAGCGGGGTCCTACGAGCAGTACTTC
D gene: TRBD1; V gene: TRBV29-1; J gene: TRBJ1-1; clone size: NA; CDR3 protein: CSSTSTTGDTEAFF; CDR3 DNA: TGCAGCTCAACGTCAACGACAGGGGACACTGAAGCTTTCTTT
D gene: NA; V gene: TRBV7-2; J gene: TRBJ2-1; clone size: NA; CDR3 protein: CASSLDGQPKVNEQFF; CDR3 DNA: TGTGCCAGCAGCTTAGATGGACAACCCAAGGTGAATGAGCAGTTCTTC
D gene: TRBD1; V gene: TRBV2; J gene: TRBJ2-7; clone size: NA; CDR3 protein: CASRLQGVTVSEQYF; CDR3 DNA: TGTGCCAGCAGGTTACAGGGGGTCACTGTTTCCGAGCAGTACTTC
D gene: NA; V gene: TRBV19; J gene: TRBJ1-5; clone size: few; CDR3 protein: CASVSFGGQPQHF; CDR3 DNA: TGTGCCAGTGTCAGCTTCGGCGGTCAGCCCCAGCATTTT
D gene: TRBD1; V gene: TRBV5-6; J gene: TRBJ1-2; clone size: NA; CDR3 protein: CASSNGQGFGYTF; CDR3 DNA: TGTGCCAGCAGCAACGGACAGGGGTTCGGCTACACCTTC
D gene: NA; V gene: TRBV11-2; J gene: TRBJ1-4; clone size: NA; CDR3 protein: CASSLGLGDSGQGKLFF; CDR3 DNA: TGTGCCAGCAGCTTAGGTTTGGGGGACTCCGGCCAAGGGAAACTGTTTTTT
D gene: TRBD1; V gene: TRBV7-7; J gene: TRBJ1-4; clone size: NA; CDR3 protein: CASSLPRDSNEKLFF; CDR3 DNA: TGTGCTAGCAGCCTTCCCCGGGACAGTAATGAAAAACTGTTTTTT
D gene: NA; V gene: TRBV11-2; J gene: TRBJ2-7; clone size: NA; CDR3 protein: CASSRILGEQYF; CDR3 DNA: TGTGCCAGCAGCCGTATACTTGGCGAGCAGTACTTC
D gene: NA; V gene: TRBV2; J gene: TRBJ1-3; clone size: few; CDR3 protein: CASSGTEENTIYF; CDR3 DNA: TGTGCCAGCAGTGGGACAGAGGAAAACACCATATATTTT
D gene: NA; V gene: TRBV6-5; J gene: TRBJ2-5; clone size: NA; CDR3 protein: CASSYSGPEETQYF; CDR3 DNA: TGTGCCAGCAGTTACTCGGGGCCGGAGGAGACCCAGTACTTC
D gene: NA; V gene: TRBV7-2; J gene: TRBJ1-4; clone size: NA; CDR3 protein: CASSLGGGKGEKLFF; CDR3 DNA: TGTGCCAGCAGCTTAGGGGGGGGCAAAGGGGAAAAACTGTTTTTT
D gene: TRBD1; V gene: TRBV10-3; J gene: TRBJ1-3; clone size: NA; CDR3 protein: CAISSVGQGSGNTIYF; CDR3 DNA: TGTGCCATCAGCTCCGTGGGACAGGGCTCTGGAAACACCATATATTTT
D gene: NA; V gene: TRBV6-5; J gene: TRBJ2-5; clone size: NA; CDR3 protein: CASSYQGRGQETQYF; CDR3 DNA: TGTGCCAGCAGTTACCAAGGGAGGGGGCAAGAGACCCAGTACTTC
D gene: TRBD1; V gene: TRBV24-1; J gene: TRBJ1-2; clone size: few; CDR3 protein: CATARDRQVYGYTF; CDR3 DNA: TGTGCCACCGCCCGGGACAGACAAGTCTATGGCTACACCTTC
D gene: TRBD2; V gene: TRBV7-6; J gene: TRBJ2-3; clone size: NA; CDR3 protein: CASSPLRSGGDTQYF; CDR3 DNA: TGTGCCAGCAGCCCCCTTCGTTCCGGGGGGGATACGCAGTATTTT
D gene: NA; V gene: TRBV6-5; J gene: TRBJ1-6; clone size: NA; CDR3 protein: CASSYQGRGSSPLHF; CDR3 DNA: TGTGCCAGCAGTTACCAAGGGCGGGGAAGTTCACCCCTCCACTTT
D gene: NA; V gene: TRBV15; J gene: TRBJ2-7; clone size: once; CDR3 protein: CATSRDLDYEQYF; CDR3 DNA: TGTGCCACCAGCAGAGATCTGGACTACGAGCAGTACTTT
D gene: NA; V gene: TRBV18; J gene: TRBJ1-1; clone size: NA; CDR3 protein: CASSGGSTEAFF; CDR3 DNA: TGTGCCAGCTCCGGGGGGTCCACTGAAGCTTTCTTT
D gene: TRBD1; V gene: TRBV18; J gene: TRBJ1-2; clone size: NA; CDR3 protein: CASSPNDRVNNYGYTF; CDR3 DNA: TGTGCCAGCTCGCCGAACGACAGGGTTAATAACTATGGCTACACCTTC
D gene: NA; V gene: TRBV9; J gene: TRBJ1-1; clone size: NA; CDR3 protein: CASSSSYPNTEAFF; CDR3 DNA: TGTGCCAGCAGCTCCTCGTATCCGAACACTGAAGCTTTCTTT
D gene: NA; V gene: TRBV5-1; J gene: TRBJ2-2; clone size: once; CDR3 protein: CASSPERTKLFF; CDR3 DNA: TGCGCCAGCAGCCCGGAAAGGACAAAGCTGTTTTTT
D gene: TRBD1; V gene: TRBV6-6; J gene: TRBJ1-2; clone size: NA; CDR3 protein: CATDRDRGLYGYTF; CDR3 DNA: TGTGCCACGGACCGGGACAGGGGCCTCTATGGCTACACCTTC
D gene: NA; V gene: TRBV12-3/TRBV12-4; J gene: TRBJ2-5; clone size: NA; CDR3 protein: CASTVSIRETQYF; CDR3 DNA: TGTGCCAGCACGGTGTCGATAAGAGAGACCCAGTACTTC
D gene: TRBD2; V gene: TRBV2; J gene: TRBJ2-7; clone size: NA; CDR3 protein: CASSLLAGSSEQYF; CDR3 DNA: TGTGCCAGCAGTCTCCTAGCGGGGAGTAGCGAGCAGTACTTC
D gene: TRBD2; V gene: TRBV19; J gene: TRBJ2-3; clone size: NA; CDR3 protein: CASSGTSGGHPSTDTQYF; CDR3 DNA: TGTGCCAGTTCCGGGACTAGCGGGGGACACCCTAGCACAGATACGCAGTATTTT
D gene: NA; V gene: TRBV6-2/TRBV6-3; J gene: TRBJ1-1; clone size: NA; CDR3 protein: CASSYPTGSGEAFF; CDR3 DNA: TGTGCCAGCAGTTACCCCACAGGGTCCGGAGAAGCTTTCTTT
D gene: NA; V gene: TRBV29-1; J gene: TRBJ1-4; clone size: NA; CDR3 protein: CSVVSDRANEKLFF; CDR3 DNA: TGCAGCGTTGTATCCGACCGGGCTAATGAAAAACTGTTTTTT
D gene: NA; V gene: TRBV4-3; J gene: TRBJ2-1; clone size: few; CDR3 protein: CASSRSAGTYNEQFF; CDR3 DNA: TGCGCCAGCAGCCGGTCGGCGGGGACCTACAATGAGCAGTTCTTC
D gene: NA; V gene: TRBV6-5; J gene: TRBJ1-2; clone size: NA; CDR3 protein: CASSYSTENYGYTF; CDR3 DNA: TGTGCCAGCAGTTACTCGACAGAAAACTATGGCTACACCTTC
D gene: TRBD2; V gene: TRBV4-1; J gene: TRBJ2-5; clone size: once; CDR3 protein: CASAPRAGGLAETQYF; CDR3 DNA: TGCGCCAGCGCCCCCCGAGCGGGGGGGCTAGCAGAGACCCAGTACTTC
D gene: TRBD1; V gene: TRBV5-1; J gene: TRBJ2-3; clone size: NA; CDR3 protein: CASSTGTATDTQYF; CDR3 DNA: TGCGCCAGCAGCACGGGGACAGCCACAGATACGCAGTATTTT
D gene: TRBD1; V gene: TRBV18; J gene: TRBJ1-4; clone size: NA; CDR3 protein: CASSPGQGEKLFF; CDR3 DNA: TGTGCCAGCTCACCAGGACAGGGGGAAAAACTGTTTTTT
D gene: NA; V gene: TRBV28; J gene: TRBJ2-1; clone size: NA; CDR3 protein: CASSLDISSYNEQFF; CDR3 DNA: TGTGCCAGCAGCCTGGACATTAGCTCCTACAATGAGCAGTTCTTC
D gene: NA; V gene: TRBV2; J gene: TRBJ1-1; clone size: NA; CDR3 protein: CASDRLSNTEAFF; CDR3 DNA: TGTGCCTCCGATCGACTCTCGAACACTGAAGCTTTCTTT